Following are 15 T cell receptor beta chains from one sample sequenced in a study of blood T cell repertoires in COVID-19. Here immunoSEQ multiplex PCR was the method, and the copy in TCRdb shows in-frame clones only, minus some. In the table there are approximately 150,000 clones, roughly four fifths of which are singletons. Source material: peripheral blood. The source of these receptors is a woman of 80 years or more with acute or convalescent COVID-19.

This CDR3 is CASSPRVQETQYF. CDR3 DNA: TGTGCCAGCAGCCCCCGTGTCCAAGAGACCCAGTACTTC. The chain has TRBV11-2 and TRBJ2-5; D not certain. The V gene's germline CDR1 is SGHAT and CDR2 FQNNGV. The CDR3 extends over 13 amino acids. Trimming took 5 bases from V and 1 from J, leaving 8 bases between them.

The chain links TRBV5-6 to TRBJ2-1, with D possibly TRBD1 on 5 matching bases. V was shortened by 4 bases and J by 10 bases, with 12 bases between the two germline ends. The V gene's germline CDR1 is SGHDT and CDR2 YYEEEE. The CDR3 runs 12 residues. The CDR3 coding sequence is TGTGCCAGCAGCGTTGGGTCAGGGGAGCAGTTCTTC. Protein product: CASSVGSGEQFF.

The chain uses TRBV5-3 and TRBJ1-2; D might be TRBD1 (5 bases). TRBV5-3 is placed among ORFs of uncertain function. This CDR3 comprises 18 residues. With 4 bases removed from V and 3 bases from J, the gap between germline ends came to 25 bases. This CDR3 reads CARSNRVREAFRDYGYTF. The CDR3 bases are TGTGCCAGAAGCAATCGCGTGAGGGAGGCCTTCAGGGACTATGGCTACACCTTC.

This clone was found a few times. The chain has TRBV29-1 and TRBJ2-7; D gene uncertain. CDR3 length equals 13 residues. Germline V gene lookup returns CDR1 SQVTM and CDR2 ANQGSEA. Trimming shortened V by 5 bases and J by 0 bases, and 11 bases separated the two germline ends. The CDR3 DNA reads TGCAGCGTTTCCGTCAGGTACTCCTACGAGCAGTACTTC. Its translation: CSVSVRYSYEQYF.

The chain recombines TRBV4-3 with TRBJ1-4; TRBD1 is a possible D gene (6 bases). The CDR3 consists of 16 residues. Germline values: CDR1 LGHNA, CDR2 YSLEER. The V gene lost 0 bases and the J gene lost 8 bases, with 16 bases spanning the gap. CDR3 protein: CASSQDLGAKGEKLFF. The CDR3 DNA is TGCGCCAGCAGCCAAGATTTGGGGGCCAAGGGAGAAAAACTGTTTTTT.

V and J are TRBV28 and TRBJ2-1; D uncertain. V was clipped by 8 bases and J by 1 base, with 15 bases between them. CDR3 length: 15 residues. Germline CDR1 reads MDHEN; CDR2 reads SYDVKM. The CDR3 nucleotides are TGTGCCAGCCGTGCAAGACACGCATCCTACAATGAGCAGTTCTTC. Translation gives CASRARHASYNEQFF.

The J gene is TRBJ2-5, the V gene TRBV7-8; a possible D gene is TRBD2 (6 bases). The germline V gene has CDR1 SGHVS and CDR2 FQNEAQ. The CDR3 is 14 residues long. V was clipped by 0 bases and J by 5 bases, with 10 bases between them. DNA for the CDR3: TGTGCCAGCAGCTTAGCTGCCGGAGGGGAGACCCAGTACTTC. This gives the protein CASSLAAGGETQYF. Based on the CDR3 plus reference TRBV7-8 and TRBJ2-5, the full variable domain is GAGVSQSPRYKVAKRGQDVALRCDPISGHVSLFWYQQALGQGPEFLTYFQNEAQLDKSGLPSDRFFAERPEGSVSTLKIQRTQQEDSAVYLCASSLAAGGETQYFGPGTRLLVL.

V is TRBV10-1 and J is TRBJ2-3; maybe TRBD1 (6 bases). The CDR3 has 16 amino acids. V dropped 0 bases and J dropped 0 bases, with 10 bases sitting between them. Germline CDR1 is WNHNN and CDR2 is SYGVQD (reference sequence). The CDR3, as DNA: TGCGCCAGCAGTGAGTCCAGGGGTTCGAGCACAGATACGCAGTATTTT. This translates into CASSESRGSSTDTQYF.

J is TRBJ2-4 and V is TRBV7-9; TRBD1 matches at 7 bases. J was trimmed by 3 bases and V by 5 bases; bases with no gene match: 13. Germline loops: CDR1 SEHNR, CDR2 FQNEAQ (reference sequence). This CDR3 is 17 amino acids long. The DNA for the CDR3 is TGTGCCAGCAGCCCCCAACGTACAGGGGTGGGCAAAAACATTCAGTACTTC. This encodes CASSPQRTGVGKNIQYF. The full variable domain, with the rest looked up from reference TRBV7-9 and TRBJ2-4, is DTGVSQNPRHKITKRGQNVTFRCDPISEHNRLYWYRQTLGQGPEFLTYFQNEAQLEKSRLLSDRFSAERPKGSFSTLEIQRTEQGDSAMYLCASSPQRTGVGKNIQYFGAGTRLSVL.

The J gene is TRBJ1-2, the V gene TRBV6-5; D not resolved. Per germline, CDR1 MNHEY and CDR2 SVGAGI. This CDR3 has 15 amino acids. V lost 2 bases to trimming and J lost 9 bases, with 19 bases between them. The CDR3, as DNA: TGTGCCAGCAGTTACCGCGGTCGGCGCCGGGGTAGCTACACCTTC. It codes for CASSYRGRRRGSYTF.

The sample holds one count of this clone. This CDR3 reads CATSGLRGTVTGELFF. The CDR3 DNA reads as TGTGCCACCAGTGGTCTTCGGGGGACTGTCACCGGGGAGCTGTTTTTT. This chain connects TRBV24-1 to TRBJ2-2, with a tentative D call TRBD2 (6 bases). Trimming stripped 5 bases from V and 4 bases from J, with 16 bases between. The CDR3 length is 16 residues. Germline CDR1 and CDR2: KGHDR and SFDVKD.

The V call is TRBV9, the J call TRBJ2-6, with 10 bases identical to TRBD1. V gave up 0 bases and J gave up 4 bases; unmatched junction bases: 7. The CDR3 is made up of 18 amino acids. Germline CDR1 and CDR2: SGDLS and YYNGEE. The CDR3 DNA follows: TGTGCCAGCAGCGTAGCGGGGACAGGGGCAGCCGGGGCCAACGTCCTGACTTTC. It encodes CASSVAGTGAAGANVLTF. Looking up the rest from reference TRBV9 and TRBJ2-6 gives the full variable domain: DSGVTQTPKHLITATGQRVTLRCSPRSGDLSVYWYQQSLDQGLQFLIQYYNGEERAKGNILERFSAQQFPDLHSELNLSSLELGDSALYFCASSVAGTGAAGANVLTFGAGSRLTVL.

V and J are TRBV27 and TRBJ2-2; 8 nucleotides line up with TRBD1. Germline lookup yields CDR1 MNHEY and CDR2 SMNVEV (reference sequence). The CDR3 is 14 residues long. V shed 4 bases and J 8 bases; nucleotides not matched to a gene: 6. DNA of the CDR3: TGTGCCAGCAGTTACCTGGACAGGGCGGGGGAGCTGTTTTTT. Its protein product is CASSYLDRAGELFF.

This clone was picked up one time. This chain joins TRBV6-1 and TRBJ1-2, with 11 bases matching TRBD1. CDR1 and CDR2 (germline): MNHNS, SASEGT. CDR3 length equals 15 residues. Unmatched junction bases numbered 3, after V lost 3 bases and J lost 3 bases. The CDR3 region has the DNA TGTGCCAGCAGTGAGCCGGGACAGGGGGACTATGGCTACACCTTC. Translation: CASSEPGQGDYGYTF.

This clone was picked up a small number of times. The J gene is TRBJ2-5, the V gene TRBV5-1; 8 bases fit TRBD1. Losses at the gene ends were 0 bases for V and 1 base for J; bases not matched to a gene: 5. This CDR3 has 16 residues. Germline V gene sequence: CDR1 SGHRS, CDR2 YFSETQ. The CDR3 protein is CASSLEAGGVQETQYF. In nucleotides, the CDR3 is TGCGCCAGCAGCTTGGAGGCAGGGGGCGTCCAAGAGACCCAGTACTTC.